Sequencing of this T cell receptor beta chain was carried out in a study of T cell changes during pregnancy in multiple sclerosis. This CDR3 region has 14 residues. CDR1 MNHGY and CDR2 SVAAGI come from the germline V gene. With V trimmed by 2 bases and J by 4 bases, 3 bases remained unmatched. The assay was immunoSEQ multiplex PCR, and TCRdb's table has in-frame clones only and misses some. Of about 83,000 clones in the sample, about 96% were seen once. The genes are TRBV6-9 and TRBJ2-7; TRBD2 aligns across 9 bases. The receptor was derived from a female donor with multiple sclerosis, enrolled in a pregnancy study. The specimen comprised peripheral blood, sampled in the second trimester of pregnancy. The CDR3 region has the DNA TGTGCCAGCAGTTATGAGACTAGCGGATACGAGCAGTACTTC. Its translation: CASSYETSGYEQYF.